Listed below are T cell receptor beta chains from one sample, sequenced in a study of blood T cell repertoires in COVID-19. Generated by immunoSEQ multiplex PCR, the TCRdb table keeps only in-frame clones and is missing some. This sample carries about 250,000 clones, about 83% of them seen once, and the ten largest clones take roughly 5%. Specimen: peripheral blood. These receptors were obtained from a human donor in a cohort sampled during active COVID-19. The CDR3 runs from the conserved cysteine through the conserved F or W. A D gene is named only where the DNA matches it firmly. Expanded clones are given a class, and other clones once, few, many or no size at all.

J	size	V	length	D	DNA	CDR3
TRBJ2-5	NA	TRBV18	13	NA	TGTGCCAGCTCATCCCCAGGGGGGGAGACCCAGTACTTC	CASSSPGGETQYF
TRBJ2-4	NA	TRBV30	11	NA	TGTGCCTGGGCAGCCGGGAACATTCAGTACTTC	CAWAAGNIQYF
TRBJ1-1	NA	TRBV29-1	13	TRBD1	TGCAGCACTCTACAGGGGAGAGGAACTGAAGCTTTCTTT	CSTLQGRGTEAFF
TRBJ2-1	NA	TRBV9	12	NA	TGTGCCAGCAGGGGGGCCTCCAATGAGCAGTTCTTC	CASRGASNEQFF
TRBJ2-7	NA	TRBV6-2/TRBV6-3	16	NA	TGTGCCAGCAGTTACCCGACAGGAATCCACCTCTACGAGCAGTACTTC	CASSYPTGIHLYEQYF
TRBJ1-5	few	TRBV7-8	13	NA	TGTGCCAGCAGCTTGGAGGGGCCCCAGCCCCAGCATTTT	CASSLEGPQPQHF
TRBJ2-7	NA	TRBV11-2	15	NA	TGTGCCAGCAGCTCTCCGGGACATGGATCCTACGAGCAGTACTTC	CASSSPGHGSYEQYF
TRBJ1-1	once	TRBV19	15	TRBD1	TGTGCCAGTAGAGGACCGGGACAGGGGAACACTGAAGCTTTCTTT	CASRGPGQGNTEAFF
TRBJ2-7	once	TRBV28	17	NA	TGTGCCAGCAGTTTATCATTCTTGGGGCGCACCTCCTACGAGCAGTACTTC	CASSLSFLGRTSYEQYF
TRBJ2-7	NA	TRBV5-8	18	NA	TGTGCCAGCAGCCTCCCGGGTATGGTAGCGCCCTTATTCTACGAGCAGTACTTC	CASSLPGMVAPLFYEQYF
TRBJ2-1	NA	TRBV5-1	17	TRBD2	TGCGCCAGCAGCTTGTCGGCTAGCGGGGGCTTCTACAATGAGCAGTTCTTC	CASSLSASGGFYNEQFF
TRBJ1-1	once	TRBV29-1	13	NA	TGCAGCGTTGATTCCGGGATGAACACTGAAGCTTTCTTT	CSVDSGMNTEAFF
TRBJ2-2	NA	TRBV6-5	14	NA	TGTGCCAGCAGGCGGGACTCACTACCCGGGGAGCTGTTTTTT	CASRRDSLPGELFF
TRBJ2-1	NA	TRBV29-1	15	TRBD1	TGCAGCGTCAGCCCGGGACAGGGGGTCATACGTGAGCAGTTCTTC	CSVSPGQGVIREQFF
TRBJ1-1	NA	TRBV18	15	NA	TGTGCCAGCTCACCAGCGCGGGGGGTGAACACTGAAGCTTTCTTT	CASSPARGVNTEAFF
TRBJ2-5	NA	TRBV5-5	15	NA	TGTGCCAGCAGCCTCCTCGGCGGGGAAAGAAAGACCCAGTACTTC	CASSLLGGERKTQYF
TRBJ2-7	NA	TRBV7-9	15	TRBD2	TGTGCCAGCAGCCAAAGACTAGCGGGGCAGTACGAGCAGTACTTC	CASSQRLAGQYEQYF